This T cell receptor beta chain was recorded in a study of Tregs in tolerant kidney transplant recipients. Findings and caveats of the study: In tolerant patients, donor-specific Tregs outgrew total Tregs, suggesting antigen-driven expansion. Nucleotide sequences could not be compared across some patients' samples due to primer changes.

The CDR3 extends over 16 amino acids. J lost 1 base, V lost 4 bases, and 8 bases had no gene match. CDR1 SGHTA and CDR2 FQGNSA come from the germline V gene. Note on this clone: Its antigen is currently unknown.

TCRdb's table, derived via immunoSEQ multiplex PCR, lists solely in-frame clones and lacks some. Among 69,000 or so clones listed, around 90% were seen once. The source material was CD4+ T cells from blood, sampled before the transplant. The chain links TRBV7-2 to TRBJ2-3; 7 bases agree with TRBD2. This sequence was found in a human donor who received a combined kidney and bone marrow transplant. The CDR3 nucleotides read TGTGCCAGCAGCTCAACCGGGACTATACGCACAGATACGCAGTATTTT. This sequence encodes CASSSTGTIRTDTQYF.